This entry is about one T cell receptor (beta chain). Using immunoSEQ multiplex PCR, the repertoire was profiled, and TCRdb retains in-frame clones only, with some absent. The sample shows around 280,000 clones, around nine tenths of them seen only once. Germline V gene lookup returns CDR1 SGHRS and CDR2 YFSETQ. There are 13 residues in the CDR3. V lost 6 bases to trimming and J lost 4 bases, with 13 bases between them. These data originate in a study of blood T cell repertoires in COVID-19. The material sequenced was PBMCs or T cells enriched from blood (not recorded which). The sequence was obtained from a woman between 35 and 50 years old who had recovered from COVID-19. This chain links TRBV5-1 with TRBJ2-5; tentatively, D is TRBD2 (5 bases). The CDR3 here is CASTVGERETQYF. The CDR3 DNA reads as TGCGCCAGCACGGTCGGGGAGCGAGAGACCCAGTACTTC.